This TCR beta chain appears in the sequencing data of a study of memory CD4+ T cells and cytomegalovirus serostatus. Study-level points and caveats: Of under 200 reported CMV TCRbeta sequences, under 70 were found in memory CD4+ repertoires.

A remark on this clone: Its antigen is not known.

V shed 1 base and J shed 4 bases, with 4 bases lying between them. The germline V gene has CDR1 GTSNPN and CDR2 SVGIG (reference sequence). The CDR3 extends over 11 amino acids. Single viable CD3+CD4+CD8-CD45RO+ cells were sorted as the memory CD4+ T cells. Donors' CMV status reflects serum IgG against pp150, pp28, p38, p52. Using immunoSEQ multiplex PCR, the repertoire was profiled, and TCRdb retains in-frame clones only, with some absent. The sample lists about 50,000 clones, roughly 78% occurring once. Sample: memory CD4+ T cells from blood. This chain links TRBV30 with TRBJ1-2, with D unclear. The TCR sequence derives from an adult in good health and CMV-seronegative. The CDR3 spells CAWSEGYGYTF. Here the CDR3 DNA reads TGTGCCTGGAGTGAGGGCTATGGCTACACCTTC.